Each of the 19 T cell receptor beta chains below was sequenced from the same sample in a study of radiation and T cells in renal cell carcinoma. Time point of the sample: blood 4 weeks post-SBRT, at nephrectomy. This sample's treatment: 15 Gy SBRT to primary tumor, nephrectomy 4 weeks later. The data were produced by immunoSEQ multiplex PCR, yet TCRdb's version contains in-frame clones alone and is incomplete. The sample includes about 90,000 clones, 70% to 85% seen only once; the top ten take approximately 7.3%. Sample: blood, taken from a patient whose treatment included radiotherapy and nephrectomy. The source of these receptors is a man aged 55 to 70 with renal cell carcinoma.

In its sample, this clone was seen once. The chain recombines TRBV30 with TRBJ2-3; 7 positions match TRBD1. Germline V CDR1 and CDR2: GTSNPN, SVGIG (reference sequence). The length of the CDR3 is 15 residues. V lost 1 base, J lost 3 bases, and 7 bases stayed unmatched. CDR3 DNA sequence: TGTGCCTGGAGTGCAGACAGGGTCGCAACAGATACGCAGTATTTT. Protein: CAWSADRVATDTQYF.

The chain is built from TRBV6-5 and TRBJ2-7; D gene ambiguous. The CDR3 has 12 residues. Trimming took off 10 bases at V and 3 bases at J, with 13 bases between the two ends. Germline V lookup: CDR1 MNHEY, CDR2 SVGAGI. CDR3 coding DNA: TGTGCCACCTCGGAACGCTTCTACGAGCAGTACTTC. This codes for CATSERFYEQYF.

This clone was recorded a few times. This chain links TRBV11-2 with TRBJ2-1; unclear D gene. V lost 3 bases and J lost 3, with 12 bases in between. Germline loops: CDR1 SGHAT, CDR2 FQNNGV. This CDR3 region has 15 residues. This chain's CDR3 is CASSLRLTLYNEQFF. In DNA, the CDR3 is TGTGCCAGCAGCTTGCGGTTGACCCTCTACAATGAGCAGTTCTTC.

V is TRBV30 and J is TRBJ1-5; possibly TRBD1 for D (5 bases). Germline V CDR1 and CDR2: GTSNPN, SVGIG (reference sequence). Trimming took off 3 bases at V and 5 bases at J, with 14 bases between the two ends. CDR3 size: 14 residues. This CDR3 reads CAWRASGAYQPQHF. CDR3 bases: TGTGCCTGGAGGGCAAGTGGGGCCTATCAGCCCCAGCATTTT.

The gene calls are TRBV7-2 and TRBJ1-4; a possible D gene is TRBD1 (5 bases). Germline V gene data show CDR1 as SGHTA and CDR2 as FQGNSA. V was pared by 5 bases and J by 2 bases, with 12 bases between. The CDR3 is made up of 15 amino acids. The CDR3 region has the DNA TGTGCCAGCAGCGCCGACAGTTCTACTAATGAAAAACTGTTTTTT. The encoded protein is CASSADSSTNEKLFF.

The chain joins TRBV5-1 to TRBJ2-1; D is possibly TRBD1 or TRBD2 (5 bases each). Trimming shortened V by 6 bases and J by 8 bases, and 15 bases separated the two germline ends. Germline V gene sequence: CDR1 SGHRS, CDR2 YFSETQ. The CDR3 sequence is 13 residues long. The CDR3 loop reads CASIRDLGDEQFF. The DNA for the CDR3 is TGCGCCAGCATTAGAGACCTGGGGGATGAGCAGTTCTTC. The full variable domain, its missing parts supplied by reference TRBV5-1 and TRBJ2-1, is KAGVTQTPRYLIKTRGQQVTLSCSPISGHRSVSWYQQTPGQGLQFLFEYFSETQRNKGNFPGRFSGRQFSNSRSEMNVSTLELGDSALYLCASIRDLGDEQFFGPGTRLTVL.

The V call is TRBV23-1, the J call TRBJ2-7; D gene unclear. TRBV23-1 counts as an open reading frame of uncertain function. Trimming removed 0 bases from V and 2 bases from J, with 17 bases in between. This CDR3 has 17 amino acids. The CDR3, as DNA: TGCGCCAGCAGTCAATCATTAGAGCCTATGCTTCCCTACGAGCAGTACTTC. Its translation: CASSQSLEPMLPYEQYF.

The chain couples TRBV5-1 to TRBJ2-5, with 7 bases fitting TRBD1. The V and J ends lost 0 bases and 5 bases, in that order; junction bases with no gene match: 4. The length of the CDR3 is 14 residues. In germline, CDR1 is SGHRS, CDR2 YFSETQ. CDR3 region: CASSLEQGDETQYF. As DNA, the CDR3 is TGCGCCAGCAGCTTGGAGCAGGGGGACGAGACCCAGTACTTC.

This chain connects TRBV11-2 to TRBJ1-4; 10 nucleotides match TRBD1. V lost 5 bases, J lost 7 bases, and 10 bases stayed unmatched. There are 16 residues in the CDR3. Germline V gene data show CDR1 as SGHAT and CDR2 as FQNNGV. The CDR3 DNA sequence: TGTGCCAGCAGCACGATACGGGACAGGGGAGGTGAAAAACTGTTTTTT. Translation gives CASSTIRDRGGEKLFF.

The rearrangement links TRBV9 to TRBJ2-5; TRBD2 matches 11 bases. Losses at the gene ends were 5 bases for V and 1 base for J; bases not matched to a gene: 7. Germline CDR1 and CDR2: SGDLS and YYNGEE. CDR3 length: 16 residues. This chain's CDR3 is CASSRGTSGLQETQYF. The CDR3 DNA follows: TGTGCCAGCAGTCGGGGGACTAGCGGCCTCCAAGAGACCCAGTACTTC.

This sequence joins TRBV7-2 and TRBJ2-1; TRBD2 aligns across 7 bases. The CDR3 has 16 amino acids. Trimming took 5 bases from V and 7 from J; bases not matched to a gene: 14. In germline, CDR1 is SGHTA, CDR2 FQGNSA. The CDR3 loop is CASSPLGGSLDNEQFF. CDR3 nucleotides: TGTGCCAGCAGCCCCCTTGGCGGGAGCCTAGATAATGAGCAGTTCTTC.

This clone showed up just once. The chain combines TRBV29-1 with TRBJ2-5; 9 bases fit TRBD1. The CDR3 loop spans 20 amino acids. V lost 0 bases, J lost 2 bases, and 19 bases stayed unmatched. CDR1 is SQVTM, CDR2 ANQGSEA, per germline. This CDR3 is CSVEDPGWGDRVVVQETQYF. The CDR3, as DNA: TGCAGCGTTGAAGATCCAGGTTGGGGGGACAGGGTGGTGGTTCAAGAGACCCAGTACTTC.

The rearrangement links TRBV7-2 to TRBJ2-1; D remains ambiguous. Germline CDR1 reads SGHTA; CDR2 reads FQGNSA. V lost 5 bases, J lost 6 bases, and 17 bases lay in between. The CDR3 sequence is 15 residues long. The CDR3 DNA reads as TGTGCCAGCAGCCCTCGCCCCTTGTACTCCAATGAGCAGTTCTTC. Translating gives CASSPRPLYSNEQFF.

CDR3 protein: CASSYLTSYGYTF. The CDR3 DNA reads TGTGCCAGCAGTTACTTAACCAGCTATGGCTACACCTTC. This rearrangement joins TRBV6-6 to TRBJ1-2; no clear D gene. This CDR3 has 13 residues. Germline V CDR1 and CDR2: MNHNY, SVGAGI (reference sequence). The ends were cut back, 1 base at V and 4 bases at J, with 7 bases in the middle.

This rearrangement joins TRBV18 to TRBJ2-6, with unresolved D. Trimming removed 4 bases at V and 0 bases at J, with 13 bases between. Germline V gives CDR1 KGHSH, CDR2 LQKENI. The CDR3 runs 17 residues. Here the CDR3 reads CASSRIRDNSGANVLTF. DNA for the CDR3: TGTGCCAGCTCACGAATCCGAGACAACTCTGGGGCCAACGTCCTGACTTTC.

As DNA, the CDR3 is TGCAGCGCCCGCGGACAGTCCGGCACAGATACGCAGTATTTT. This sequence encodes CSARGQSGTDTQYF. This chain uses TRBV29-1 with TRBJ2-3, with TRBD1 as a possible D gene (6 bases). Trimming removed 7 bases from V and 1 base from J, with 15 bases in between. Germline V lookup: CDR1 SQVTM, CDR2 ANQGSEA. The CDR3 runs to 14 residues.

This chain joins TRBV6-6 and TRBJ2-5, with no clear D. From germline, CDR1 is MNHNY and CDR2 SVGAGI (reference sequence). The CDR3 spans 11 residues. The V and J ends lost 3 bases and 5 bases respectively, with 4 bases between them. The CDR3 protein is CASSYWETQYF. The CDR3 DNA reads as TGTGCCAGCAGTTATTGGGAGACCCAGTACTTC.

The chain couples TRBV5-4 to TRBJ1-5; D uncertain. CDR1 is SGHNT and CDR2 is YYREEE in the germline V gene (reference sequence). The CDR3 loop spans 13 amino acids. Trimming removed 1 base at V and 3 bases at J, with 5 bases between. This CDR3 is CASSLRPNQPQHF. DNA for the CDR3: TGTGCCAGCAGCTTGAGACCCAATCAGCCCCAGCATTTT.

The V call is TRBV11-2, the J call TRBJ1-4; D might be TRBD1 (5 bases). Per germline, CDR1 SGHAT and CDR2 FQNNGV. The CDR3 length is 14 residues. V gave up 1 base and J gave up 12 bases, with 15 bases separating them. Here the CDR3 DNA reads TGTGCCAGCAGCTTAGGCTGGGGGGGAGAGGAACTGTTTTTT. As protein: CASSLGWGGEELFF.